These 32 T cell receptor beta chains were all obtained from the same sample, sequenced in a study of blood T cell repertoires in COVID-19. The table came from immunoSEQ multiplex PCR; TCRdb's copy has only in-frame clones and leaves some out. Altogether 53,000 or so clones are present, 79% being singletons, with the ten largest covering around 3.2%. The sample comprised peripheral blood. The origin of the receptors is a man aged 60 to 75 with acute or convalescent COVID-19.

This clone appeared a single time. The rearrangement links TRBV6-5 to TRBJ2-3; D not certain. The CDR3 totals 13 residues. Per the germline V gene, CDR1 is MNHEY and CDR2 is SVGAGI. V was shortened by 7 bases and J by 1 base, with 9 bases between the two germline ends. This CDR3 is CASNSFGTDTQYF. The CDR3 DNA follows: TGTGCCAGCAACAGTTTTGGCACAGATACGCAGTATTTT.

V gene TRBV23-1 combines with J gene TRBJ2-3; D is perhaps TRBD1 (6 bases). TRBV23-1 falls under the ORF class, with uncertain function. CDR3 length equals 14 residues. Trimming pared 9 bases from V and 2 bases from J, leaving 15 bases between. CDR3 sequence reads: CASETGPFTDTQYF. CDR3 sequence (DNA): TGCGCCAGTGAAACAGGGCCCTTCACAGATACGCAGTATTTT.

The rearrangement uses TRBV6-5 and TRBJ1-1; D perhaps matches TRBD1 (5 bases). The CDR3 loop spans 14 amino acids. CDR1 and CDR2 from the germline V gene are MNHEY and SVGAGI. Trimming pared 4 bases from V and 1 base from J, leaving 10 bases between. This chain's CDR3 is CASSSTGQNTEAFF. In DNA, the CDR3 is TGTGCCAGCAGTTCTACAGGCCAGAACACTGAAGCTTTCTTT.

The genes are TRBV30 and TRBJ2-5, with 8 bases identical to TRBD2. The CDR3 covers 14 residues. J lost 5 bases, V lost 6 bases, and 11 bases had no gene match. CDR1 is GTSNPN and CDR2 is SVGIG in the germline V gene (reference sequence). CDR3 nucleotides: TGTGCCTGCCCTTCCCGGACTAGCCTGGAGACCCAGTACTTC. Its translation is CACPSRTSLETQYF.

The chain combines TRBV6-5 with TRBJ1-5; D possibly corresponds to TRBD1 (5 bases). Trimming took 7 bases from V and 2 from J, leaving 9 bases between them. The CDR3 has 13 residues. CDR1 MNHEY and CDR2 SVGAGI come from the germline V gene. The CDR3: CASTVTGNQPQHF. The CDR3, as DNA: TGTGCCAGCACGGTGACAGGCAATCAGCCCCAGCATTTT.

The chain links TRBV9 to TRBJ2-1, with D tentatively TRBD1 (6 bases). Germline values: CDR1 SGDLS, CDR2 YYNGEE. Trimming took 4 bases from V and 4 from J, leaving 18 bases between them. This CDR3 contains 16 residues. CDR3 residues: CASSRSDRSLYNEQFF. CDR3 in DNA: TGTGCCAGCAGCCGTTCAGACAGGAGCCTATACAATGAGCAGTTCTTC.

CDR3 residues: CASSRDWRLDEQFF. The CDR3 DNA is TGTGCCAGTAGTCGGGACTGGCGGTTAGATGAGCAGTTCTTC. V is TRBV19 and J is TRBJ2-1, with a possible D match to TRBD2 (6 bases). This CDR3 contains 14 residues. Germline V CDR1 and CDR2: LNHDA, SQIVND (reference sequence). V lost 5 bases and J lost 8, with 16 bases in between.

The V call is TRBV25-1, the J call TRBJ2-7, with 7 bases lining up with TRBD2. The V and J ends lost 6 bases and 2 bases, in that order; junction bases with no gene match: 7. This CDR3 comprises 14 residues. Germline V gene lookup returns CDR1 MGHDK and CDR2 SYGVNS. CDR3 in DNA: TGTGCCAGCAGACGACGACTAGCTCCCTACGAGCAGTACTTC. Protein sequence: CASRRRLAPYEQYF.

This clone was detected once. This rearrangement joins TRBV9 to TRBJ2-3; TRBD2 agrees at 7 bases. This CDR3 has 15 residues. V shed 2 bases, J shed 0 bases, and the junction held 3 bases outside the gene matches. Germline loops: CDR1 SGDLS, CDR2 YYNGEE. The CDR3 DNA follows: TGTGCCAGCAGCGTGGAGGGAGGGAGCACAGATACGCAGTATTTT. Protein sequence: CASSVEGGSTDTQYF.

The chain employs TRBV7-8 and TRBJ2-7; TRBD2 matches at 9 bases. The CDR3 has 17 residues. Germline V gene sequence: CDR1 SGHVS, CDR2 FQNEAQ. The ends lost 1 base at V and 2 bases at J; junction bases unmatched: 9. CDR3 residues: CASSLGSSGGTPYEQYF. The CDR3 DNA is TGTGCCAGCAGCTTAGGATCCAGCGGGGGGACTCCCTACGAGCAGTACTTC.

This rearrangement joins TRBV7-9 to TRBJ2-5; D is unresolved. The CDR3 runs to 15 residues. Germline loops: CDR1 SEHNR, CDR2 FQNEAQ (reference sequence). V was trimmed by 1 base and J by 1 base, leaving 10 bases between them. The CDR3 bases are TGTGCCAGCAGCTTAGTGGCAGCGCCCCAAGAGACCCAGTACTTC. It translates to CASSLVAAPQETQYF.

This clone has a single count. The rearrangement joins TRBV27 to TRBJ1-4, with D tentatively TRBD1 (6 bases). Trimming removed 6 bases at V and 3 bases at J, with 11 bases between. The CDR3 spans 14 residues. CDR1 MNHEY and CDR2 SMNVEV come from the germline V gene (reference sequence). As DNA, the CDR3 is TGTGCCAGCAGCCCCGACAGGTCTAATGAAAAACTGTTTTTT. Its protein product is CASSPDRSNEKLFF.

The V gene is TRBV6-5, the J gene TRBJ1-4, with D possibly being TRBD1 (6 bases). The germline CDR1 and CDR2 sequences are MNHEY and SVGAGI. V lost 0 bases, J lost 5 bases, and 10 bases lay in between. The length of the CDR3 is 15 residues. CDR3 nucleotides: TGTGCCAGCAGTTACTCGTCCAGGGGCAATGAAAAACTGTTTTTT. It encodes CASSYSSRGNEKLFF.

The rearrangement uses TRBV5-1 and TRBJ1-4; 11 nucleotides line up with TRBD1. Germline CDR1 reads SGHRS; CDR2 reads YFSETQ. V dropped 3 bases and J dropped 5; count of bases not matched to a gene: 9. The CDR3 sequence is 17 residues long. The CDR3 DNA reads as TGCGCCAGCAGCTGGACCGGGACAGGGGGGAAAAATGAAAAACTGTTTTTT. Its protein is CASSWTGTGGKNEKLFF.

This clone was observed a few times. The rearrangement links TRBV28 to TRBJ1-5, with no clear D. CDR3 length equals 13 residues. Looked up from germline, CDR1 is MDHEN and CDR2 is SYDVKM. Deletions cut 6 bases from V and 3 bases from J, with 9 bases between. CDR3 in DNA: TGTGCCAGCAGCTTCCCCCTCAATCAGCCCCAGCATTTT. The encoded protein is CASSFPLNQPQHF.

The V gene is TRBV28, the J gene TRBJ2-7; D might be TRBD2 (6 bases). Per germline, CDR1 MDHEN and CDR2 SYDVKM. V lost 4 bases, J lost 6 bases, and 19 bases lay in between. The CDR3 has 15 residues. The chain's CDR3 is CASSSMRDSGLEQYF. The CDR3 coding sequence is TGTGCCAGCAGTTCGATGCGGGACTCGGGACTCGAGCAGTACTTC.

The chain links TRBV12-3 or TRBV12-4 to TRBJ2-5; a weak D match, TRBD2 (6 bases). V was trimmed by 6 bases and J by 4 bases, leaving 12 bases between them. The CDR3 covers 13 residues. The CDR3 DNA follows: TGTGCCAGCAGCCGGGACGGGGGAGAGACCCAGTACTTC. It yields the protein CASSRDGGETQYF.

V is TRBV15 and J is TRBJ1-1, with D perhaps matching TRBD1 (6 bases). Germline V gene sequence: CDR1 LNHNV, CDR2 YYDKDF (reference sequence). The CDR3 extends over 15 amino acids. Between the trimmed V and J ends, which lost 3 bases and 7 bases, there was a span of 18 bases. The DNA for the CDR3 is TGTGCCACCAGCAGCCCCGGACAGCTTCGAGATGAAGCTTTCTTT. Translated, it gives CATSSPGQLRDEAFF. The full variable domain, completed using reference TRBV15 and TRBJ1-1, is DAMVIQNPRYQVTQFGKPVTLSCSQTLNHNVMYWYQQKSSQAPKLLFHYYDKDFNNEADTPDNFQSRRPNTSFCFLDIRSPGLGDTAMYLCATSSPGQLRDEAFFGQGTRLTVV.

The chain combines TRBV27 with TRBJ1-5, with D perhaps TRBD1 (5 bases). The CDR3 is 12 amino acids. V was trimmed by 4 bases and J by 7 bases, leaving 8 bases between them. From germline, CDR1 is MNHEY and CDR2 SMNVEV (reference sequence). CDR3 sequence (DNA): TGTGCCAGCAGTTCCACAGGACAGCCCCAGCATTTT. Encoded protein: CASSSTGQPQHF.

The chain couples TRBV19 to TRBJ1-1; no reliable D call. The V gene lost 5 bases and the J gene lost 5 bases, with 15 bases spanning the gap. The CDR3 consists of 14 residues. Germline values: CDR1 LNHDA, CDR2 SQIVND (reference sequence). For the CDR3, the DNA is TGTGCCAGTAGTCGTGGGTTTGGCAGGACTGAAGCTTTCTTT. It codes for CASSRGFGRTEAFF.

The sample holds one count of this clone. V and J are TRBV10-3 and TRBJ1-2; 7 bases line up with TRBD1. This CDR3 contains 15 residues. The V segment lost 3 bases and the J segment 8 bases; nucleotides outside the gene matches: 12. CDR1 is ENHRY, CDR2 SYGVKD, per germline. The CDR3 DNA is TGTGCCATCAGTGACTGGACAGGAGCATCTGGGGGCTACACCTTC. Protein: CAISDWTGASGGYTF.

This clone was seen a handful of times. The chain recombines TRBV24-1 with TRBJ2-7, with unresolved D. From germline, CDR1 is KGHDR and CDR2 SFDVKD. The ends were cut back, 2 bases at V and 4 bases at J, with 14 bases in the middle. The length of the CDR3 is 15 residues. The CDR3 DNA reads TGTGCCACCAGTGATTCAGGCTCCTCCAGTTACGAGCAGTACTTC. It yields the protein CATSDSGSSSYEQYF.

The V and J genes are TRBV5-3 and TRBJ2-1, with 15 bases fitting TRBD2. TRBV5-3 is noted as an ORF with a role that remains uncertain. This CDR3 comprises 19 residues. Unmatched junction bases numbered 17, after V lost 3 bases and J lost 10 bases. The CDR3 reads CARSWTHLGTSGRLPEQFF. The CDR3 DNA reads as TGTGCCAGAAGCTGGACTCACCTCGGGACTAGCGGGAGGCTCCCCGAGCAGTTCTTC.

The chain recombines TRBV7-3 with TRBJ2-5, with 9 bases lining up with TRBD2. The germline CDR1 and CDR2 sequences are SGHTA and FQGTGA. This CDR3 has 15 residues. V dropped 2 bases and J dropped 5; count of bases not matched to a gene: 6. This CDR3 reads CASSLGAGGLETQYF. The CDR3 DNA reads as TGTGCCAGCAGCTTAGGAGCGGGGGGTCTGGAGACCCAGTACTTC.

V is TRBV24-1 and J is TRBJ2-3, with D unresolved. The CDR3 loop spans 13 amino acids. Per the germline V gene, CDR1 is KGHDR and CDR2 is SFDVKD. The ends were cut back, 2 bases at V and 8 bases at J, with 10 bases in the middle. The CDR3 sequence is CATSDSLSGTQYF. The CDR3 region has the DNA TGTGCCACCAGTGATTCCTTATCGGGTACGCAGTATTTT.

The chain carries TRBV2 and TRBJ1-4, with D perhaps matching TRBD1 (6 bases). The CDR3 has 11 amino acids. Trimming left V 5 bases short and J 12 bases short, with 10 bases between. Germline lookup yields CDR1 SNHLY and CDR2 FYNNEI. The CDR3 is CASSLDRQLFF. The CDR3 DNA is TGTGCCAGCAGTTTGGACAGACAACTGTTTTTT.

The chain couples TRBV2 to TRBJ1-2; no reliable D call. The germline V gene encodes CDR1 SNHLY and CDR2 FYNNEI. V was cut by 7 bases and J by 4 bases, with 7 bases left in between. The CDR3 contains 11 residues. CDR3 nucleotide sequence: TGTGCCAGCACGGCGGTCTATGGCTACACCTTC. Translated, it gives CASTAVYGYTF.

This clone was detected only once. This rearrangement joins TRBV9 to TRBJ1-2; D is ambiguous. From germline, CDR1 is SGDLS and CDR2 YYNGEE. Trimming removed 3 bases at V and 8 bases at J, with 11 bases between. CDR3 size: 12 residues. The CDR3 here is CASSASGRGYTF. CDR3 nucleotides: TGTGCCAGCAGCGCCTCCGGGAGAGGCTACACCTTC.

The chain recombines TRBV7-9 with TRBJ1-2; D not resolved. V lost 4 bases to trimming and J lost 8 bases, with 11 bases between them. Germline CDR1 reads SEHNR; CDR2 reads FQNEAQ (reference sequence). The length of the CDR3 is 12 residues. CDR3 in DNA: TGTGCCAGCAGCTCAGTGCCGGGGGGCTACACCTTC. Protein sequence: CASSSVPGGYTF.

In DNA, the CDR3 is TGTGCCAGCAGCCCCAGGACAGGGGTACAGGAGACCCAGTACTTC. Encoded protein: CASSPRTGVQETQYF. The J gene is TRBJ2-5, the V gene TRBV11-3; 9 nucleotides match TRBD1. The germline V gene has CDR1 SGHNT and CDR2 YENEEA. The CDR3 runs 15 residues. The trim removed 5 bases at V and 5 bases at J, leaving 9 bases unmatched.

This clone was counted a few times. The chain carries TRBV4-2 and TRBJ2-3; 8 bases match TRBD1. Trimming removed 4 bases from V and 3 bases from J; junction bases left unmatched: 3. The germline V gene encodes CDR1 LGHNA and CDR2 YNFKEQ. CDR3 size: 14 residues. CDR3 region: CASSPRQGTDTQYF. The CDR3 DNA sequence: TGTGCCAGCAGCCCTCGACAGGGGACAGATACGCAGTATTTT.

The V call is TRBV2, the J call TRBJ2-4; D is possibly TRBD1 (5 bases). Trimming removed 7 bases at V and 8 bases at J, with 9 bases between. The germline gives CDR1 SNHLY, CDR2 FYNNEI. This CDR3 is built from 11 residues. In nucleotides, the CDR3 is TGTGCCAGCACCACCAGGGACATTCAGTACTTC. Translated: CASTTRDIQYF.